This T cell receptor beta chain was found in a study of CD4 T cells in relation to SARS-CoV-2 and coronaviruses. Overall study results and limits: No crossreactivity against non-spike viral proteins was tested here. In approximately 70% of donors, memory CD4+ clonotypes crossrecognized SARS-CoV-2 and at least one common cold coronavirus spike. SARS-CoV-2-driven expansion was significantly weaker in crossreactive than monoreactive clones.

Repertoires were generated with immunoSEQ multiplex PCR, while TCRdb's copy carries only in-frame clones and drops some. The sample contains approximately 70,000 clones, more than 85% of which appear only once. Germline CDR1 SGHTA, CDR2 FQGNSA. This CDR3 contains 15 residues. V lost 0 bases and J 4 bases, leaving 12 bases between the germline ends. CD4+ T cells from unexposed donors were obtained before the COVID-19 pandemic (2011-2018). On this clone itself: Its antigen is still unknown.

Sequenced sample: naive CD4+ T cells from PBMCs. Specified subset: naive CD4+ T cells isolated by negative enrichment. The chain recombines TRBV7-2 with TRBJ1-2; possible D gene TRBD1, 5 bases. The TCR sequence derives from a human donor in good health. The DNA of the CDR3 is TGTGCCAGCAGCTTAGCCGGGACGGGGGGCTATGGCTACACCTTC. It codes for CASSLAGTGGYGYTF.